This T cell receptor beta chain was documented in a study of T cell responses to AZD1222 COVID-19 vaccine. Study-wide results and limits: Spike-specific TCR depth and breadth grew after two AZD1222 doses. Of spike-specific TCRs, nearly half reportedly target regions left unmutated in variants. In all cases, repertoires were sampled only after the peak T cell response. Clonal diversity was possibly underestimated, and white British individuals and females predominated among donors.

Profiling relied on immunoSEQ multiplex PCR, and the TCRdb table lists in-frame clones only, not all of them. The sample holds approximately 130,000 clones, roughly nine tenths seen once. CDR3 length: 12 amino acids. V lost 5 bases and J lost 7, with 6 bases in between. CDR1 is MNHEY, CDR2 SMNVEV, per germline (reference sequence). With respect to this clone: The antigen remains unidentified.

The source material was peripheral blood, sampled 28 days after the second AZD1222 dose. V gene TRBV27 combines with J gene TRBJ1-6; D not resolved. This receptor was identified in an adult who received the AZD1222 COVID-19 vaccine. In nucleotides, the CDR3 is TGTGCCAGCAGTCCCCTAAATTCACCCCTCCACTTT. It yields the protein CASSPLNSPLHF.